This T cell receptor beta chain was found in a study of shared clonotypes between healthy human individuals. In the study overall: Plates per donor: three CD4 naive, three CD4 memory, two CD8 naive, one CD8 memory.

Once extracted for a subset, genomic DNA was divided evenly among several immunoSEQ plates. Libraries were prepared by immunoSEQ multiplex PCR; TCRdb keeps only in-frame clonotypes and omits some of them. This table holds around 1.6 million clones, about 98% found once. Every one of the donors was a Caucasian adult that lived in Nashville, Tennessee. The V gene lost 1 base and the J gene lost 5 bases, with 7 bases spanning the gap. Looked up from germline, CDR1 is SQVTM and CDR2 is ANQGSEA. CDR3 length: 12 amino acids. Sample: naive CD4+ T cells sorted from blood. Subset defined: CD45RA+ positively selected. The chain uses TRBV29-1 and TRBJ2-3; tentatively, D is TRBD1 (6 bases). The receptor was derived from a man aged 30 to 39 in good health. The DNA for the CDR3 is TGCAGCGTTGAAGTCAGGGGAGATACGCAGTATTTT. Amino acid sequence: CSVEVRGDTQYF.